The 23 T cell receptor beta chains in this list originate from one sample, sequenced in a study of memory CD4+ T cells and cytomegalovirus serostatus. Single viable CD3+CD4+CD8-CD45RO+ cells were sorted as the memory CD4+ T cells. Generated by immunoSEQ multiplex PCR, the TCRdb table keeps only in-frame clones and is missing some. The profile shows 55,000 to 75,000 clones, approximately 85% of them singletons. The sample consisted of memory CD4+ T cells from blood. These receptors originate from an adult in good health and CMV-seronegative.

The V gene is TRBV7-6, the J gene TRBJ2-7; 9 bases fit TRBD2. The germline CDR1 and CDR2 sequences are SGHVS and FNYEAQ. The CDR3 extends over 19 amino acids. V lost 1 base to trimming and J lost 6 bases; unmatched junction nucleotides: 19. The CDR3 is CASSLEPSGRFGWAPEQYF. The CDR3 DNA is TGTGCCAGCAGCTTAGAGCCCAGCGGGAGGTTCGGATGGGCTCCCGAGCAGTACTTC.

The chain is built from TRBV30 and TRBJ1-1, with D perhaps matching TRBD1 (6 bases). V gave up 8 bases and J gave up 2 bases, with 15 bases separating them. The length of the CDR3 is 13 residues. Germline values: CDR1 GTSNPN, CDR2 SVGIG (reference sequence). CDR3 amino acids: CAAGRGANTEAFF. Here the CDR3 DNA reads TGTGCCGCAGGGCGGGGGGCTAACACTGAAGCTTTCTTT.

The rearrangement uses TRBV15 and TRBJ1-6; D ambiguous. From germline, CDR1 is LNHNV and CDR2 YYDKDF (reference sequence). CDR3 length: 18 amino acids. V was pared by 5 bases and J by 10 bases, with 27 bases between. CDR3 nucleotide sequence: TGTGCCACCAGCCGGAGGGCAGTGGGCCCCGGTGGTGGGTCACCCCTCCACTTT. The encoded protein is CATSRRAVGPGGGSPLHF.

The chain couples TRBV4-1 to TRBJ2-6, with TRBD1 matching 11 bases. The ends lost 1 base at V and 1 base at J; junction bases unmatched: 9. The CDR3 is 20 amino acids. Germline loops: CDR1 MGHRA, CDR2 YSYEKL. CDR3 DNA: TGCGCCAGCAGCCAAGGGACAGGGGGCCGACCTACTTCTGGGGCCAACGTCCTGACTTTC. Its protein is CASSQGTGGRPTSGANVLTF.

This clone is a singleton in its sample. This chain joins TRBV5-1 and TRBJ1-2, with 7 bases matching TRBD1. Germline CDR1 SGHRS, CDR2 YFSETQ. The CDR3 spans 14 residues. The V and J ends lost 1 base and 8 bases, in that order; junction bases with no gene match: 8. CDR3 amino acids: CASSLQGLQGGYTF. The CDR3 DNA sequence: TGCGCCAGCAGCTTGCAGGGGTTACAGGGGGGCTACACCTTC.

The genes are TRBV7-2 and TRBJ1-2, with 8 bases matching TRBD1. V shed 5 bases, J shed 5 bases, and the junction held 4 bases outside the gene matches. This CDR3 has 13 amino acids. CDR1 is SGHTA and CDR2 is FQGNSA in the germline V gene. CDR3 coding DNA: TGTGCCAGCAGCCCCGGACAGGGTTATGGCTACACCTTC. Encoded protein: CASSPGQGYGYTF. The full variable domain, in which reference TRBV7-2 and TRBJ1-2 provide the parts outside the CDR3, is GAGVSQSPSNKVTEKGKDVELRCDPISGHTALYWYRQSLGQGLEFLIYFQGNSAPDKSGLPSDRFSAERTGGSVSTLTIQRTQQEDSAVYLCASSPGQGYGYTFGSGTRLTVV.

The V and J genes are TRBV5-1 and TRBJ1-4, with 11 bases aligning to TRBD1. The CDR3 sequence is 16 residues long. J gave up 5 bases and V 4 bases, and 7 bases lay outside the gene matches. Germline-derived CDR1 and CDR2 are SGHRS and YFSETQ. The CDR3 protein is CASSRDRGRGNEKLFF. The CDR3 DNA reads as TGCGCCAGCAGCCGGGACAGGGGGAGGGGGAATGAAAAACTGTTTTTT.

The rearrangement links TRBV4-2 to TRBJ1-1; a weak D match, TRBD1 (6 bases). Trimming removed 0 bases at V and 5 bases at J, with 10 bases between. CDR3 size: 14 residues. Germline-derived CDR1 and CDR2 are LGHNA and YNFKEQ. The CDR3 DNA is TGTGCCAGCAGCCAAGATGAGGGGGGGACTGAAGCTTTCTTT. Residues: CASSQDEGGTEAFF.

The J gene is TRBJ1-1, the V gene TRBV19; D is possibly TRBD1 (6 bases). Trimming took 2 bases from V and 1 from J, leaving 14 bases between them. This CDR3 is built from 16 residues. Germline V gene lookup returns CDR1 LNHDA and CDR2 SQIVND (reference sequence). CDR3 nucleotides: TGTGCCAGTAGTATATCCCCACCGGGACAGAACACTGAAGCTTTCTTT. As protein: CASSISPPGQNTEAFF.

This clone appeared a single time. V gene TRBV5-1 combines with J gene TRBJ2-7, with D perhaps matching TRBD2 (7 bases). V was shortened by 2 bases and J by 7 bases, with 16 bases between the two germline ends. This CDR3 has 14 residues. CDR1 is SGHRS and CDR2 is YFSETQ in the germline V gene. The CDR3 here is CASSFGGRYGEQYF. In DNA, the CDR3 is TGCGCCAGCAGCTTCGGGGGGCGATATGGTGAGCAGTACTTC.

The chain has TRBV29-1 and TRBJ2-5; the D is unclear. V was clipped by 4 bases and J by 4 bases, with 7 bases between them. This CDR3 comprises 11 residues. Germline CDR1 SQVTM, CDR2 ANQGSEA. The CDR3 region is CSVGPGETQYF. For the CDR3, the DNA is TGCAGCGTTGGTCCAGGAGAGACCCAGTACTTC.

CDR3 region: CASGLPGQVNEQFF. The DNA for the CDR3 is TGTGCCAGCGGACTTCCGGGACAGGTCAATGAGCAGTTCTTC. The chain has TRBV11-2 and TRBJ2-1, with 8 positions matching TRBD1. This CDR3 comprises 14 residues. After removal of 8 bases from V and 6 bases from J, the junction contained 9 bases not matched to a gene. Germline V gene data show CDR1 as SGHAT and CDR2 as FQNNGV.

The V call is TRBV6-1, the J call TRBJ1-3; tentative D call: TRBD1 (6 bases). The CDR3 runs 15 residues. V gave up 10 bases and J gave up 2 bases, with 18 bases separating them. Per the germline V gene, CDR1 is MNHNS and CDR2 is SASEGT. CDR3 sequence: CAILTGFPAGNTIYF. CDR3 DNA sequence: TGTGCCATCTTGACAGGATTCCCAGCTGGAAACACCATATATTTT.

The chain employs TRBV5-4 and TRBJ2-5; 7 positions match TRBD2. Trimming at V came to 3 bases and at J to 3 bases, leaving 2 bases not matched to a gene. CDR3 size: 13 residues. Per the germline V gene, CDR1 is SGHNT and CDR2 is YYREEE (reference sequence). This CDR3 is CASSSSGEETQYF. CDR3 DNA: TGTGCCAGCAGCTCTAGCGGAGAAGAGACCCAGTACTTC.

This rearrangement joins TRBV29-1 to TRBJ2-3, with 10 bases aligning to TRBD2. V lost 6 bases, J lost 4 bases, and 10 bases stayed unmatched. CDR1 is SQVTM, CDR2 ANQGSEA, per germline. The CDR3 has 15 amino acids. The CDR3 reads CSVMSSGRTSDTQYF. CDR3 nucleotide sequence: TGCAGCGTCATGAGTAGCGGGAGGACCTCAGATACGCAGTATTTT.

This chain's CDR3 is CASRDSSGEDTQYF. In DNA, the CDR3 is TGTGCCAGCAGGGATAGTAGCGGGGAAGATACGCAGTATTTT. V is TRBV6-4 and J is TRBJ2-3; TRBD2 matches 8 bases. Germline CDR1 MRHNA, CDR2 SNTAGT. With 6 bases clipped from V and 5 bases from J, the junction kept 7 bases outside the gene matches. CDR3 length equals 14 residues.

This chain links TRBV15 with TRBJ2-1, with 7 bases matching TRBD2. CDR1 and CDR2 (germline): LNHNV, YYDKDF (reference sequence). The CDR3 contains 19 residues. J was trimmed by 1 base and V by 0 bases; bases with no gene match: 12. CDR3 sequence (DNA): TGTGCCACCAGCAGAGATTCCCCACGGGCGGGAGTATCCTACAATGAGCAGTTCTTC. Protein sequence: CATSRDSPRAGVSYNEQFF.

This rearrangement joins TRBV10-3 to TRBJ1-1, with 8 positions matching TRBD1. The V and J ends lost 3 bases and 8 bases, in that order; junction bases with no gene match: 2. This CDR3 is built from 12 residues. CDR1 is ENHRY, CDR2 SYGVKD, per germline. This CDR3 reads CAISESGGEAFF. The CDR3 DNA follows: TGTGCCATCAGTGAATCAGGGGGCGAAGCTTTCTTT.

Only one count was recorded for this clone. The chain carries TRBV11-2 and TRBJ2-3, with D tentatively TRBD2 (6 bases). CDR3 length: 17 amino acids. CDR1 and CDR2 (germline): SGHAT, FQNNGV. V was cut by 1 base and J by 0 bases, with 14 bases left in between. The CDR3 is CASSLGRGPSSTDTQYF. The CDR3 DNA sequence: TGTGCCAGCAGCTTAGGGCGGGGCCCCTCTAGCACAGATACGCAGTATTTT.

The chain has TRBV11-3 and TRBJ2-3; 14 nucleotides match TRBD2. The CDR3 is made up of 20 amino acids. With 5 bases clipped from V and 3 bases from J, the junction kept 16 bases outside the gene matches. CDR1 is SGHNT and CDR2 is YENEEA in the germline V gene. DNA of the CDR3: TGTGCCAGCAGCCCTGGCCGGGGGACTAGCGGGAGAAGTGGTACAGATACGCAGTATTTT. Translation gives CASSPGRGTSGRSGTDTQYF.

V and J are TRBV20-1 and TRBJ2-7; 8 nucleotides match TRBD1. V lost 6 bases and J lost 2; bases outside the gene matches: 0. This CDR3 is 11 amino acids long. Germline V gene data show CDR1 as DFQATT and CDR2 as SNEGSKA (reference sequence). The CDR3 region has the DNA TGCAGTGCGGGACAGGCCTACGAGCAGTACTTC. Protein product: CSAGQAYEQYF.

The genes are TRBV5-6 and TRBJ2-3; 15 positions match TRBD2. Germline CDR1 is SGHDT and CDR2 is YYEEEE. V lost 4 bases to trimming and J lost 7 bases; unmatched junction nucleotides: 7. This CDR3 has 16 amino acids. The CDR3 is CASSPGLAGGRYTQYF. The CDR3, as DNA: TGTGCCAGCAGCCCGGGACTAGCGGGGGGTCGGTATACGCAGTATTTT.

The V gene is TRBV19, the J gene TRBJ1-5; D possibly corresponds to TRBD1 (6 bases). CDR1 is LNHDA and CDR2 is SQIVND in the germline V gene (reference sequence). The V gene lost 5 bases and the J gene lost 5 bases, with 16 bases spanning the gap. There are 15 residues in the CDR3. CDR3 sequence: CASSLPGAFHQPQHF. In DNA, the CDR3 is TGTGCCAGTAGTTTGCCAGGGGCCTTTCATCAGCCCCAGCATTTT.